This entry concerns a single T cell receptor beta chain. Assay used: immunoSEQ multiplex PCR; TCRdb lists only in-frame clones, some missing. The sample contains about 1 million clones, about 76% of which appear only once. The CDR3 totals 14 residues. Germline V gene lookup returns CDR1 SGHVS and CDR2 FQNEAQ. V lost 5 bases, J lost 5 bases, and 6 bases stayed unmatched. This sample stems from a study of shared clonotypes between healthy human individuals. The sequence derives from a man between 18 and 35 years old in good health. The V gene is TRBV7-8, the J gene TRBJ1-5, with TRBD1 identical over 7 bases. The sequenced sample consisted of memory CD4+ T cells sorted from blood. Subset here: CD45RA-negative fraction. This CDR3 reads CASSLQQGYQPQHF. The CDR3 nucleotides read TGTGCCAGCAGCCTTCAACAGGGGTATCAGCCCCAGCATTTT. The whole variable domain, remainder taken from reference TRBV7-8 and TRBJ1-5, is GAGVSQSPRYKVAKRGQDVALRCDPISGHVSLFWYQQALGQGPEFLTYFQNEAQLDKSGLPSDRFFAERPEGSVSTLKIQRTQQEDSAVYLCASSLQQGYQPQHFGDGTRLSIL.